The clone carrying this TCR beta chain was counted ten times or more. MiXCR was run by TCRdb on the 5' RACE reads, yielding one entry per CDR3 protein. The data hold tens of thousands of distinct CDR3 sequences, with more than 9% observed a single time. This specimen belongs to a study of early T cells in non-severe SARS-CoV-2 infection. The CDR3 runs 16 residues. Germline loops: CDR1 SEHNR, CDR2 FQNEAQ (reference sequence). V lost 4 bases to trimming and J lost 1 base, with 17 bases between them. The chain couples TRBV7-9 to TRBJ2-7; D is perhaps TRBD1 or TRBD2 (5 bases each). This clonotype was obtained from an adult who was a healthcare worker with PCR-confirmed SARS-CoV-2 infection or an uninfected control (not recorded which). The sequenced sample was whole blood, obtained at baseline. The CDR3 nucleotides read TGTGCCAGCAGCTCAGCCAGGGACGAGTGGTCCTACGAGCAGTACTTC. Protein: CASSSARDEWSYEQYF.